This note documents a single T cell receptor beta chain sequence. Those enrolled, adults aged roughly 18 to 90 years, came from 20 to 25 US areas. The data belong to a study of blood T cell repertoires in COVID-19. Overall study: PBMCs, B-cell-depleted T cells, or T cells provided the cDNA or gDNA that made up the material.

Per the authors' pipeline: Reference gene primer amplification gave estimated nucleated cell counts. Measured with immunoSEQ multiplex PCR; TCRdb has only the in-frame clones, and not every one. The V and J calls and the clone size are those of that table, but D and trimming were determined from the DNA. The repertoire consists of about 250,000 clones, with about 91% occurring once and the leading ten covering just over 2.5%. Germline V CDR1 and CDR2: KGHSH, LQKENI. The V and J ends lost 4 bases and 0 bases respectively, with 6 bases between them. CDR3 length: 14 amino acids. This sequence originates from a woman under 40 with acute COVID-19. This chain connects TRBV18 to TRBJ1-4; D unclear. Material: PBMCs or T cells enriched from blood (not recorded which). CDR3 in amino acids: CASSRQSTNEKLFF. The CDR3 DNA is TGTGCCAGCTCACGTCAGTCAACTAATGAAAAACTGTTTTTT.